This TCR beta chain is drawn from a study of shared clonotypes between healthy human individuals. Whole-study findings and limits: Several donors held about 5% of naive CD4 clonotypes in common. A generally larger estimated richness was seen in naive subsets than in memory subsets. In having few donors, the study represented limited genetic and exposure-history diversity.

This clone was detected only a few times. Its specificity is not known. Every immunoSEQ plate was one replicate of a subset's evenly spread DNA. Sequenced by immunoSEQ multiplex PCR; TCRdb stores in-frame clones only, minus some. The sample has just over 2,000,000 clones, 90% to 95% seen once. Deletions cut 0 bases from V and 1 base from J, with 6 bases between. This CDR3 has 14 amino acids. CDR1 SGHTA and CDR2 FQGNSA come from the germline V gene. This chain links TRBV7-2 with TRBJ1-1; no firm D call. This sequence was found in a man between 18 and 35 years old in good health. The sample comprised naive CD4+ T cells sorted from blood. Subset: CD45RA+ positively selected. CDR3 coding DNA: TGTGCCAGCAGCTTAGCAAGGTGGAACACTGAAGCTTTCTTT. Translated: CASSLARWNTEAFF. Complete variable domain (other parts from reference TRBV7-2 and TRBJ1-1): GAGVSQSPSNKVTEKGKDVELRCDPISGHTALYWYRQSLGQGLEFLIYFQGNSAPDKSGLPSDRFSAERTGGSVSTLTIQRTQQEDSAVYLCASSLARWNTEAFFGQGTRLTVV.